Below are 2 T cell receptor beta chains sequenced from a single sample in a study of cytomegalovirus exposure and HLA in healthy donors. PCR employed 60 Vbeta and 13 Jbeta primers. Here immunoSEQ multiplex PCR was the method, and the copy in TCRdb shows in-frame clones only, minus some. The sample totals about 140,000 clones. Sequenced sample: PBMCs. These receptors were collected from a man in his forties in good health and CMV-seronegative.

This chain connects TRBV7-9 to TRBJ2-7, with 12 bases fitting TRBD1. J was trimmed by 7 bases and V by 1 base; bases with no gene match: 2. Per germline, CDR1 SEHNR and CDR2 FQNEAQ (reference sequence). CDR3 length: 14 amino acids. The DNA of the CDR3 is TGTGCCAGCAGCTTAGGGGACAGGGGGCAAGAGCAGTACTTC. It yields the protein CASSLGDRGQEQYF.

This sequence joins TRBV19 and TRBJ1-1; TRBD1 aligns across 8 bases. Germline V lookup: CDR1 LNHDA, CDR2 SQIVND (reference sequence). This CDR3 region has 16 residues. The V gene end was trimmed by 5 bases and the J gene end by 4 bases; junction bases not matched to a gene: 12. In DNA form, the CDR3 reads TGTGCCAGTAGTCCCGGACAGGGAAGATCCCCCACTGAAGCTTTCTTT. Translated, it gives CASSPGQGRSPTEAFF.